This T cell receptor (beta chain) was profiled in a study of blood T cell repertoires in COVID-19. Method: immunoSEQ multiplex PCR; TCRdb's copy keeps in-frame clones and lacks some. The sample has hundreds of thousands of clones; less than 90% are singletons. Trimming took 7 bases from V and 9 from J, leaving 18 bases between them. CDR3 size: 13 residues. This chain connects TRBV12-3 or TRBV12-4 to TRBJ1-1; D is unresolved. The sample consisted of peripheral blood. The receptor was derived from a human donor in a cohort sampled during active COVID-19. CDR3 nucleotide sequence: TGTGCCAGCACTCCCCGGAGGGAAGGGAAAGCTTTCTTT. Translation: CASTPRREGKAFF.